The clone carrying this T cell receptor (beta chain) appeared a single time. This entry comes from a study of blood T cell repertoires in COVID-19. Some clones are missing from TCRdb's copy, which holds only in-frame ones; the method was immunoSEQ multiplex PCR. The table lists 150,000 to 200,000 clones, 70% to 90% of them singletons. Trimming took off 0 bases at V and 5 bases at J, with 11 bases between the two ends. The germline V gene encodes CDR1 SGDLS and CDR2 YYNGEE. This CDR3 contains 14 residues. The TCR comes from a woman older than 75 with COVID-19, enrolled during active disease. Sequencing was performed on peripheral blood. This chain joins TRBV9 and TRBJ1-1; D unresolved. DNA for the CDR3: TGTGCCAGCAGCGTAGGAATTGGGAGGACTGAAGCTTTCTTT. Protein product: CASSVGIGRTEAFF.